This T cell receptor (beta chain) was captured in a study of T cells in Graves' hyperthyroidism and ophthalmopathy. Study-wide findings and caveats: Within blood appeared most thyroid clonotypes that had expanded above 0.001.

As concerns this clonotype: Its antigen is unknown.

It was uncontrolled infection, other autoimmune disease, pregnancy or lactation that excluded patients. Out of approximately 10 ml of fresh peripheral blood came the PBMCs. Amplification of TCR beta CDR3 regions used RNA as the template. HTBI primers were the set used in a first-round RT-PCR of the TCR CDR3. TCRdb fed the multiplex PCR reads into MiXCR, producing one record per CDR3 protein. Of some 270,000 distinct CDR3 sequences in the sample, around 24% are singletons; the top ten hold about a third. The CDR3 is made up of 13 amino acids. Germline loops: CDR1 MNHEY, CDR2 SMNVEV (reference sequence). Trimming left V 6 bases short and J 5 bases short, with 10 bases between.

The TCR was taken from a woman in her 40s with Graves' ophthalmopathy. The chain uses TRBV27 and TRBJ2-2; possibly TRBD1 or TRBD2 for D (6 bases each). Sample: blood. Here the CDR3 DNA reads TGTGCCAGCAGCCAGGGGAGGACCGGGGAGCTGTTTTTT. This encodes CASSQGRTGELFF.